These T cell receptor beta chains were read from a single sample in a study of shared clonotypes between healthy human individuals. Some clones are missing from TCRdb's copy, which holds only in-frame ones; the method was immunoSEQ multiplex PCR. The table records some 2,000,000 clones, approximately 94% of them present only once. Material for sequencing was naive CD8+ T cells sorted from blood. The receptors originated from a man aged 18-30 years in good health. Each CDR3 is given with its conserved first and last residue. The order of the fields is V gene, J gene, clone size, D gene, CDR3 DNA, CDR3 protein. D genes are given only for firm matches. Not every row has a clone size; where given, it reads once, few, many or a size class.

v_call: TRBV4-1; j_call: TRBJ1-2; clone_size: .; d_call: .; cdr3_nt: TGCGCCAGCAGCCATGGGCCTATTGCGGGGAATGGCTACACCTTC; cdr3_aa: CASSHGPIAGNGYTF
v_call: TRBV6-5; j_call: TRBJ2-2; clone_size: .; d_call: .; cdr3_nt: TGTGCCAGCAGTTTTGGGATGAACACCGGGGAGCTGTTTTTT; cdr3_aa: CASSFGMNTGELFF
v_call: TRBV7-9; j_call: TRBJ2-2; clone_size: .; d_call: TRBD1; cdr3_nt: TGTGCCAGCAGCTTAGCCGGGACAGTCCCCGCCGGGGAGCTGTTTTTT; cdr3_aa: CASSLAGTVPAGELFF
v_call: TRBV4-3; j_call: TRBJ1-3; clone_size: .; d_call: TRBD1; cdr3_nt: TGCGCCAGCAGCCAAGATCCCGCAGGGGGCGGAAACACCATATATTTT; cdr3_aa: CASSQDPAGGGNTIYF
v_call: TRBV6-1; j_call: TRBJ2-2; clone_size: .; d_call: .; cdr3_nt: TGTGCCAGCAGTTCCCGGGACCGGAACACCGGGGAGCTGTTTTTT; cdr3_aa: CASSSRDRNTGELFF
v_call: TRBV7-6; j_call: TRBJ2-7; clone_size: .; d_call: .; cdr3_nt: TGTGCCAGCAGCTTAGGGTGGGACATCTACGAGCAGTACTTC; cdr3_aa: CASSLGWDIYEQYF
v_call: TRBV9; j_call: TRBJ2-2; clone_size: .; d_call: .; cdr3_nt: TGTGCCAGCAACCCCGGGACCGCTTACACCGGGGAGCTGTTTTTT; cdr3_aa: CASNPGTAYTGELFF
v_call: TRBV4-1; j_call: TRBJ1-3; clone_size: .; d_call: TRBD1; cdr3_nt: TGCGCCAGCAGCCAAGATGAGGGGGCGGATTTATCTGGAAACACCATATATTTT; cdr3_aa: CASSQDEGADLSGNTIYF
v_call: TRBV4-1; j_call: TRBJ1-4; clone_size: .; d_call: .; cdr3_nt: TGCGCCAGCAGCATTGCTGCAACTAATGAAAAACTGTTTTTT; cdr3_aa: CASSIAATNEKLFF
v_call: TRBV2; j_call: TRBJ2-1; clone_size: .; d_call: .; cdr3_nt: TGTGCCAGCAGGGGGGACGGTAGCTACAATGAGCAGTTCTTC; cdr3_aa: CASRGDGSYNEQFF
v_call: TRBV7-3; j_call: TRBJ2-1; clone_size: .; d_call: .; cdr3_nt: TGTGCCAGCAGCTTAATCGGGAGCTCCTACAATGAGCAGTTCTTC; cdr3_aa: CASSLIGSSYNEQFF
v_call: TRBV9; j_call: TRBJ1-1; clone_size: .; d_call: TRBD1; cdr3_nt: TGTGCCAGCTCTACAGGGGGCACTGAAGCTTTCTTT; cdr3_aa: CASSTGGTEAFF
v_call: TRBV7-9; j_call: TRBJ1-1; clone_size: .; d_call: .; cdr3_nt: TGTGCCAGCAGCCTTTCACACGCTGAAGCTTTCTTT; cdr3_aa: CASSLSHAEAFF
v_call: TRBV29-1; j_call: TRBJ1-2; clone_size: once; d_call: .; cdr3_nt: TGCAGCGCCCACATTGGACCAGATGGCTACACCTTC; cdr3_aa: CSAHIGPDGYTF
v_call: TRBV4-1; j_call: TRBJ1-1; clone_size: .; d_call: .; cdr3_nt: TGCGCCAGCAGCCAAGAGGAGGGCAACACTGAAGCTTTCTTT; cdr3_aa: CASSQEEGNTEAFF
v_call: TRBV4-3; j_call: TRBJ2-7; clone_size: .; d_call: .; cdr3_nt: TGCGCCAGCAGCCAAGACAAGGGCCCAATGCGCGAGCAGTACTTC; cdr3_aa: CASSQDKGPMREQYF
v_call: TRBV28; j_call: TRBJ2-3; clone_size: .; d_call: TRBD1; cdr3_nt: TGTGCCAGCACCCACAGGGGCGGGACAGATACGCAGTATTTT; cdr3_aa: CASTHRGGTDTQYF
v_call: TRBV9; j_call: TRBJ1-1; clone_size: .; d_call: TRBD1; cdr3_nt: TGTGCCAGCAGCGGAGGACAGGGCACTGAAGCTTTCTTT; cdr3_aa: CASSGGQGTEAFF
v_call: TRBV5-4; j_call: TRBJ2-3; clone_size: .; d_call: TRBD2; cdr3_nt: TGTGCCAGCCAACCGAGCGGGGGGACAGATACGCAGTATTTT; cdr3_aa: CASQPSGGTDTQYF
v_call: TRBV5-6; j_call: TRBJ2-1; clone_size: .; d_call: TRBD2; cdr3_nt: TGTGCCAGCAGCCCACAGGGACTAGCGGGAGATGATGAGCAGTTCTTC; cdr3_aa: CASSPQGLAGDDEQFF
v_call: TRBV25-1; j_call: TRBJ1-1; clone_size: once; d_call: TRBD1; cdr3_nt: TGTGCCAGCAGTGGGGCTTCCCCGGACAGGGCGAACACTGAAGCTTTCTTT; cdr3_aa: CASSGASPDRANTEAFF
v_call: TRBV7-7; j_call: TRBJ1-1; clone_size: .; d_call: TRBD1; cdr3_nt: TGTGCTAGCAGCCCTTTGACAGGGCAAGAAGCTTTCTTT; cdr3_aa: CASSPLTGQEAFF
v_call: TRBV7-6; j_call: TRBJ1-3; clone_size: .; d_call: .; cdr3_nt: TGTGCCAGCAGCTCCCAGATAGGGGCATCTGGAAACACCATATATTTT; cdr3_aa: CASSSQIGASGNTIYF
v_call: TRBV6-5; j_call: TRBJ2-1; clone_size: .; d_call: .; cdr3_nt: TGTGCCAGCAGCTCTAGCGCGAGCTCCTACAATGAGCAGTTCTTC; cdr3_aa: CASSSSASSYNEQFF
v_call: TRBV10-3; j_call: TRBJ2-3; clone_size: .; d_call: .; cdr3_nt: TGTGCCATCATGAGGACGCCTAGCACAGATACGCAGTATTTT; cdr3_aa: CAIMRTPSTDTQYF
v_call: TRBV6-5; j_call: TRBJ1-1; clone_size: .; d_call: TRBD1; cdr3_nt: TGTGCCAGCAGTTCACGCAAGACAGGGTTGAACACTGAAGCTTTCTTT; cdr3_aa: CASSSRKTGLNTEAFF
v_call: TRBV19; j_call: TRBJ2-1; clone_size: .; d_call: .; cdr3_nt: TGTGCCAGTAGTGGGAGTGTGCTGGAGTTCTTC; cdr3_aa: CASSGSVLEFF
v_call: TRBV5-1; j_call: TRBJ1-2; clone_size: .; d_call: .; cdr3_nt: TGCGCCAGCTCCCAGAGGCTCGGAGGCTACACCTTC; cdr3_aa: CASSQRLGGYTF
v_call: TRBV13; j_call: TRBJ2-3; clone_size: .; d_call: TRBD2; cdr3_nt: TGTGCCAGCAGCTCGCTGGGAGCGGGGGGGCGGGATACGCAGTATTTT; cdr3_aa: CASSSLGAGGRDTQYF
v_call: TRBV6-5; j_call: TRBJ2-5; clone_size: once; d_call: TRBD1; cdr3_nt: TGTGCCAGCAGTTACTCGATACAGGGGTCATGGGAGACCCAGTACTTC; cdr3_aa: CASSYSIQGSWETQYF
v_call: TRBV25-1; j_call: TRBJ1-2; clone_size: .; d_call: TRBD1; cdr3_nt: TGTGCCAGCAGTGAATCCCCCTTCCGGGACAGCGAGAACTATGGCTACACCTTC; cdr3_aa: CASSESPFRDSENYGYTF
v_call: TRBV6-5; j_call: TRBJ1-2; clone_size: .; d_call: .; cdr3_nt: TGTGCCAGCGGGGGGCCGCCTTATGGCTACACCTTC; cdr3_aa: CASGGPPYGYTF
v_call: TRBV18; j_call: TRBJ1-2; clone_size: .; d_call: TRBD1; cdr3_nt: TGTGCCAGCTCACCTGGACAGGGGCCGTATGGCTACACCTTC; cdr3_aa: CASSPGQGPYGYTF
v_call: TRBV29-1; j_call: TRBJ2-1; clone_size: .; d_call: .; cdr3_nt: TGCAGCGTTGAGGACACCAGCTCCTACAATGAGCAGTTCTTC; cdr3_aa: CSVEDTSSYNEQFF
v_call: TRBV7-9; j_call: TRBJ2-5; clone_size: .; d_call: TRBD1; cdr3_nt: TGTGCCAGCAGCTCCTTGGACAGGGGGCGTGAGACCCAGTACTTC; cdr3_aa: CASSSLDRGRETQYF
v_call: TRBV13; j_call: TRBJ1-2; clone_size: .; d_call: TRBD1; cdr3_nt: TGTGCCAGCAGCTTCGGGACAGGGGGCAGCTATGGCTACACCTTC; cdr3_aa: CASSFGTGGSYGYTF
v_call: TRBV5-4; j_call: TRBJ2-7; clone_size: once; d_call: .; cdr3_nt: TGTGCCAGCAGCTTGGGAGGCGGAGCTACCTACGAGCAGTACTTC; cdr3_aa: CASSLGGGATYEQYF
v_call: TRBV5-6; j_call: TRBJ2-7; clone_size: .; d_call: .; cdr3_nt: TGTGCCAGCAGCCTGGCGAGAGGACAGCCCTACGAGCAGTACTTC; cdr3_aa: CASSLARGQPYEQYF
v_call: TRBV4-3; j_call: TRBJ1-3; clone_size: .; d_call: .; cdr3_nt: TGCGCCAGCCGGGACACAAGCTCTGGAAACACCATATATTTT; cdr3_aa: CASRDTSSGNTIYF
v_call: TRBV7-2; j_call: TRBJ1-2; clone_size: .; d_call: .; cdr3_nt: TGTGCCAGCAGCTTAGCGGGGCAGGGCACTAACTATGGCTACACCTTC; cdr3_aa: CASSLAGQGTNYGYTF
v_call: TRBV4-3; j_call: TRBJ1-6; clone_size: .; d_call: .; cdr3_nt: TGCGCCAGCAGCGTAGGATGGGGTGACTATAATTCACCCCTCCACTTT; cdr3_aa: CASSVGWGDYNSPLHF
v_call: TRBV10-3; j_call: TRBJ2-2; clone_size: .; d_call: TRBD1; cdr3_nt: TGTGCCATCGGATCCGGGACAGGGGAGATCCGGGAGCTGTTTTTT; cdr3_aa: CAIGSGTGEIRELFF
v_call: TRBV10-1; j_call: TRBJ2-1; clone_size: .; d_call: .; cdr3_nt: TGCGCCAGCAGTGAAGGGGCCGGCAATGAGCAGTTCTTC; cdr3_aa: CASSEGAGNEQFF
v_call: TRBV10-3; j_call: TRBJ1-2; clone_size: few; d_call: .; cdr3_nt: TGTGCCATCAGTGATACGGAGATAGGTGGCTACACCTTC; cdr3_aa: CAISDTEIGGYTF